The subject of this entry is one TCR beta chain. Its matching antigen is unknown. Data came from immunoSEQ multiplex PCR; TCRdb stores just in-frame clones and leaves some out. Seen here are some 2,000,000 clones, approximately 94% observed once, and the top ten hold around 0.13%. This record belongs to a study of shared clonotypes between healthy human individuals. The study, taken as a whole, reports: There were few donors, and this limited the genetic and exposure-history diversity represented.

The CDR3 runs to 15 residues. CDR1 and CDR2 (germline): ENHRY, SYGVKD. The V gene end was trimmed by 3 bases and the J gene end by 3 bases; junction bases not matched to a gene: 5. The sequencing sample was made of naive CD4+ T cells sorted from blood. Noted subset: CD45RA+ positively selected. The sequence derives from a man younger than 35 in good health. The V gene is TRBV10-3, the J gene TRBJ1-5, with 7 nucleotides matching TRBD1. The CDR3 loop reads CAISEPGGANQPQHF. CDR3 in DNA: TGTGCCATCAGTGAACCAGGGGGGGCCAATCAGCCCCAGCATTTT.